Listed below are T cell receptor beta chains from one sample, sequenced in a study of blood T cell repertoires in COVID-19. Clones were read by immunoSEQ multiplex PCR, and TCRdb kept only the in-frame ones, dropping some. Among roughly 180,000 clones listed, over 80% were seen once. What was sequenced was PBMCs or T cells enriched from blood (not recorded which). The receptors shown here come from a woman aged 60-75 years who had recovered from COVID-19. Both conserved end residues are part of each CDR3. Fields, in order: clone size, D gene, J gene, V gene, CDR3 DNA, CDR3 protein. A D gene is named only where the DNA matches it firmly. Clone size is stated in some rows and not others, as once, few, many or a class when expanded.

abundance: .; d_gene: TRBD1; j_gene: TRBJ1-4; v_gene: TRBV2; CDR3nt: TGTGCCAGCAGTTGGGACAGGACCTTTAATGAAAAACTGTTTTTT; CDR3aa: CASSWDRTFNEKLFF
abundance: once; d_gene: TRBD2; j_gene: TRBJ2-7; v_gene: TRBV19; CDR3nt: TGTGCCAGTAAAGAGACCGCGGGAGGTGCCTACGAGCAGTACTTC; CDR3aa: CASKETAGGAYEQYF
abundance: .; d_gene: TRBD2; j_gene: TRBJ2-2; v_gene: TRBV27; CDR3nt: TGTGCCAGCAGTTTGGGGCTAGCGGGAGTTCACGGGGAGCTGTTTTTT; CDR3aa: CASSLGLAGVHGELFF
abundance: .; d_gene: .; j_gene: TRBJ1-2; v_gene: TRBV19; CDR3nt: TGTGCCAGTAGAACCGGGCCCCGGAGGGGTCCTCATAACTATGGCTACACCTTC; CDR3aa: CASRTGPRRGPHNYGYTF
abundance: .; d_gene: .; j_gene: TRBJ1-1; v_gene: TRBV11-1; CDR3nt: TGTGCCAGCAGTCCGGTCGGACAGAACACTGAAGCTTTCTTT; CDR3aa: CASSPVGQNTEAFF
abundance: .; d_gene: TRBD2; j_gene: TRBJ2-1; v_gene: TRBV5-1; CDR3nt: TGCGCCAGCAGCTTAGCGGGGAGTACATACAATGAGCAGTTCTTC; CDR3aa: CASSLAGSTYNEQFF
abundance: .; d_gene: .; j_gene: TRBJ2-1; v_gene: TRBV5-1; CDR3nt: TGCGCCAGCCTACCGGGGGGCACTAGCTCCTACAATGAGCAGTTCTTC; CDR3aa: CASLPGGTSSYNEQFF
abundance: .; d_gene: .; j_gene: TRBJ2-7; v_gene: TRBV7-9; CDR3nt: TGTGCCAGCAGCTTAGGGAGGGACAGTATCTCCTACGAGCAGTACTTC; CDR3aa: CASSLGRDSISYEQYF
abundance: .; d_gene: .; j_gene: TRBJ2-7; v_gene: TRBV3-1/TRBV3-2; CDR3nt: TGTGCCAGCAGCCAAGAGGGGGCGGGCGAGCAGTACTTC; CDR3aa: CASSQEGAGEQYF
abundance: .; d_gene: TRBD1; j_gene: TRBJ2-7; v_gene: TRBV7-9; CDR3nt: TGTGCCAGCAGCTTAGGGACAGGCGGGTTCTACGAGCAGTACTTC; CDR3aa: CASSLGTGGFYEQYF
abundance: .; d_gene: .; j_gene: TRBJ2-1; v_gene: TRBV6-6; CDR3nt: TGTGCCAGCTCTCGCCATGCCGCCAGTGAGCAGTTCTTC; CDR3aa: CASSRHAASEQFF
abundance: .; d_gene: TRBD1; j_gene: TRBJ2-1; v_gene: TRBV2; CDR3nt: TGTGCCACCATGGGACAGAGGGACAATGAGCAGTTCTTC; CDR3aa: CATMGQRDNEQFF
abundance: .; d_gene: TRBD1; j_gene: TRBJ1-6; v_gene: TRBV2; CDR3nt: TGTGCCAGCAAACAGGGGGGGAATTCACCCCTCCACTTT; CDR3aa: CASKQGGNSPLHF
abundance: .; d_gene: .; j_gene: TRBJ1-2; v_gene: TRBV21-1; CDR3nt: TGTGCCAGCAGATGGGGAGAACAACCTGGACAGGGGGCAGCCCATGGCTACACCTTC; CDR3aa: CASRWGEQPGQGAAHGYTF
abundance: once; d_gene: TRBD2; j_gene: TRBJ2-2; v_gene: TRBV5-1; CDR3nt: TGCGCCAGCAGCTTGCCGAGCGGGAGGGCCTCGAACACCGGGGAGCTGTTTTTT; CDR3aa: CASSLPSGRASNTGELFF
abundance: .; d_gene: .; j_gene: TRBJ1-4; v_gene: TRBV5-1; CDR3nt: TGCGCCAGCAGCTTGGACGTTCAGGGGATTAATGAAAAACTGTTTTTT; CDR3aa: CASSLDVQGINEKLFF
abundance: few; d_gene: TRBD1; j_gene: TRBJ1-2; v_gene: TRBV20-1; CDR3nt: TGCAGTGCTAACAGGGGGGAGGGCTACACCTTC; CDR3aa: CSANRGEGYTF
abundance: .; d_gene: TRBD2; j_gene: TRBJ2-1; v_gene: TRBV27; CDR3nt: TGTGCCAGCAGTTTCGGGACTAGCGGGACCCAGCCCCGGCAGTTCTTC; CDR3aa: CASSFGTSGTQPRQFF
abundance: .; d_gene: TRBD1; j_gene: TRBJ1-5; v_gene: TRBV4-1; CDR3nt: TGCGCCAGCAGACCGGGACAGGGAAGTTATCAGCCCCAGCATTTT; CDR3aa: CASRPGQGSYQPQHF
abundance: .; d_gene: .; j_gene: TRBJ1-1; v_gene: TRBV19; CDR3nt: TGTGCCAGTAGTATAGGACGGGGGGAAGCTTTCTTT; CDR3aa: CASSIGRGEAFF
abundance: few; d_gene: .; j_gene: TRBJ1-5; v_gene: TRBV19; CDR3nt: TGTGCCAGTAACTACCAGCAAGGCAATCAGCCCCAGCATTTT; CDR3aa: CASNYQQGNQPQHF
abundance: .; d_gene: TRBD1; j_gene: TRBJ2-2; v_gene: TRBV29-1; CDR3nt: TGCAGCGTTAAGGGACAGGGGTACACCGGGGAGCTGTTTTTT; CDR3aa: CSVKGQGYTGELFF
abundance: once; d_gene: TRBD2; j_gene: TRBJ2-1; v_gene: TRBV28; CDR3nt: TGTGCCAGCAGCCTACTAGCGGGAGACCGCTACAATGAGCAGTTCTTC; CDR3aa: CASSLLAGDRYNEQFF
abundance: .; d_gene: TRBD2; j_gene: TRBJ2-1; v_gene: TRBV4-1; CDR3nt: TGCGCCAGCAGCCAAGATCTTAGCGGGGGGTACAATGAGCAGTTCTTC; CDR3aa: CASSQDLSGGYNEQFF
abundance: .; d_gene: .; j_gene: TRBJ1-6; v_gene: TRBV12-3/TRBV12-4; CDR3nt: TGTGCCAGCAGCCCAGGGGATTCACCCCTCCACTTT; CDR3aa: CASSPGDSPLHF
abundance: .; d_gene: TRBD1; j_gene: TRBJ1-6; v_gene: TRBV5-1; CDR3nt: TGCGCGTTTGACAGGGCTGGGAATTCACCCCTCCACTTT; CDR3aa: CAFDRAGNSPLHF
abundance: .; d_gene: .; j_gene: TRBJ2-2; v_gene: TRBV5-1; CDR3nt: TGCGCCAGCAGGGACGGAGGGAACACCGGGGAGCTGTTTTTT; CDR3aa: CASRDGGNTGELFF
abundance: .; d_gene: .; j_gene: TRBJ1-1; v_gene: TRBV7-6; CDR3nt: TGTGCCAGCAGCTTATTTTTGTTGGGCGTAGGCACTGAAGCTTTCTTT; CDR3aa: CASSLFLLGVGTEAFF
abundance: .; d_gene: .; j_gene: TRBJ1-2; v_gene: TRBV6-6; CDR3nt: TGTGCCTCCAGGGCAGGTGTTAGAGTGAACTATGGCTACACCTTC; CDR3aa: CASRAGVRVNYGYTF
abundance: .; d_gene: .; j_gene: TRBJ2-5; v_gene: TRBV14; CDR3nt: TGTGCCAGCAGCCAAGATGCCGGAGGCACCCAGTACTTC; CDR3aa: CASSQDAGGTQYF
abundance: few; d_gene: .; j_gene: TRBJ2-3; v_gene: TRBV3-1/TRBV3-2; CDR3nt: TGTGCCAGCAGCCAAGATAGCTGGGATACGCAGTATTTT; CDR3aa: CASSQDSWDTQYF
abundance: few; d_gene: .; j_gene: TRBJ1-5; v_gene: TRBV3-1/TRBV3-2; CDR3nt: TGTGCCAGCAGCCAGAATCAGGGGAGGGGTCAGCCCCAGCATTTT; CDR3aa: CASSQNQGRGQPQHF
abundance: .; d_gene: TRBD1; j_gene: TRBJ1-5; v_gene: TRBV19; CDR3nt: TGTGCCAGTAGTATCGGGACAGTTAATCAGCCCCAGCATTTT; CDR3aa: CASSIGTVNQPQHF
abundance: few; d_gene: .; j_gene: TRBJ1-5; v_gene: TRBV19; CDR3nt: TGTGCCAGTAGTCTCCGACAGCCCAATCAGCCCCAGCATTTT; CDR3aa: CASSLRQPNQPQHF
abundance: .; d_gene: .; j_gene: TRBJ2-3; v_gene: TRBV29-1; CDR3nt: TGCAGCGTTGCGACTAGTCAGCGTCAGTATTTT; CDR3aa: CSVATSQRQYF
abundance: .; d_gene: .; j_gene: TRBJ1-1; v_gene: TRBV6-1; CDR3nt: TGTGCCAGCAGTGAAGCGGGCGGGGGGCTTGGCACTGAAGCTTTCTTT; CDR3aa: CASSEAGGGLGTEAFF
abundance: .; d_gene: TRBD2; j_gene: TRBJ2-7; v_gene: TRBV11-2; CDR3nt: TGTGCCAGCAGCTTAGAGCGGGGGAACTACGAGCAGTACTTC; CDR3aa: CASSLERGNYEQYF
abundance: .; d_gene: .; j_gene: TRBJ1-1; v_gene: TRBV19; CDR3nt: TGTGCCAGTAGGCTGCCGAGCAATGAAGCTTTCTTT; CDR3aa: CASRLPSNEAFF
abundance: .; d_gene: .; j_gene: TRBJ2-5; v_gene: TRBV2; CDR3nt: TGTGCCAGCAGCCTACAAGAGACCCAGTACTTC; CDR3aa: CASSLQETQYF
abundance: .; d_gene: TRBD1; j_gene: TRBJ1-1; v_gene: TRBV5-1; CDR3nt: TGCGCCAGCAGTCAGGGGGACAAGCCGTACACTGAAGCTTTCTTT; CDR3aa: CASSQGDKPYTEAFF
abundance: few; d_gene: .; j_gene: TRBJ1-5; v_gene: TRBV2; CDR3nt: TGTGCCAGCAGTGAGTTGGGTGGAACAGTTTATCAGCCCCAGCATTTT; CDR3aa: CASSELGGTVYQPQHF
abundance: .; d_gene: .; j_gene: TRBJ1-5; v_gene: TRBV15; CDR3nt: TGTGCCACCAGCAGAGATCTGAGTCAGCCCCAGCATTTT; CDR3aa: CATSRDLSQPQHF
abundance: .; d_gene: .; j_gene: TRBJ1-5; v_gene: TRBV12-3/TRBV12-4; CDR3nt: TGTGCCAGCAGTTTGGGGGGTCAGCCCCAGCATTTT; CDR3aa: CASSLGGQPQHF
abundance: .; d_gene: .; j_gene: TRBJ1-1; v_gene: TRBV2; CDR3nt: TGTGCCAGCAGTATCGCGGGCCATTCTTCAAGGTCCACTGAAGCTTTCTTT; CDR3aa: CASSIAGHSSRSTEAFF
abundance: .; d_gene: .; j_gene: TRBJ2-2; v_gene: TRBV5-1; CDR3nt: TGCGCCAGCATCGAAGGCGGGGGCGGCACCGGGGAGCTGTTTTTT; CDR3aa: CASIEGGGGTGELFF
abundance: .; d_gene: .; j_gene: TRBJ2-3; v_gene: TRBV6-2/TRBV6-3; CDR3nt: TGTGCCAGCAGTTACATTCCTCTAGTGGCCACAGATACGCAGTATTTT; CDR3aa: CASSYIPLVATDTQYF
abundance: .; d_gene: .; j_gene: TRBJ2-2; v_gene: TRBV5-1; CDR3nt: TGCGCCAGCAGCTTTTCAGGGGCGCGCACCGGGGAGCTGTTTTTT; CDR3aa: CASSFSGARTGELFF
abundance: .; d_gene: TRBD2; j_gene: TRBJ2-7; v_gene: TRBV28; CDR3nt: TGTGCCAGCAGTCCAGCTAGCGGGGGGTCCTACGAGCAGTACTTC; CDR3aa: CASSPASGGSYEQYF
abundance: .; d_gene: TRBD2; j_gene: TRBJ2-7; v_gene: TRBV25-1; CDR3nt: TGTGCCAGCAGTGAATGCGTCAGGACTAGCTCCTACGAGCAGTACTTC; CDR3aa: CASSECVRTSSYEQYF